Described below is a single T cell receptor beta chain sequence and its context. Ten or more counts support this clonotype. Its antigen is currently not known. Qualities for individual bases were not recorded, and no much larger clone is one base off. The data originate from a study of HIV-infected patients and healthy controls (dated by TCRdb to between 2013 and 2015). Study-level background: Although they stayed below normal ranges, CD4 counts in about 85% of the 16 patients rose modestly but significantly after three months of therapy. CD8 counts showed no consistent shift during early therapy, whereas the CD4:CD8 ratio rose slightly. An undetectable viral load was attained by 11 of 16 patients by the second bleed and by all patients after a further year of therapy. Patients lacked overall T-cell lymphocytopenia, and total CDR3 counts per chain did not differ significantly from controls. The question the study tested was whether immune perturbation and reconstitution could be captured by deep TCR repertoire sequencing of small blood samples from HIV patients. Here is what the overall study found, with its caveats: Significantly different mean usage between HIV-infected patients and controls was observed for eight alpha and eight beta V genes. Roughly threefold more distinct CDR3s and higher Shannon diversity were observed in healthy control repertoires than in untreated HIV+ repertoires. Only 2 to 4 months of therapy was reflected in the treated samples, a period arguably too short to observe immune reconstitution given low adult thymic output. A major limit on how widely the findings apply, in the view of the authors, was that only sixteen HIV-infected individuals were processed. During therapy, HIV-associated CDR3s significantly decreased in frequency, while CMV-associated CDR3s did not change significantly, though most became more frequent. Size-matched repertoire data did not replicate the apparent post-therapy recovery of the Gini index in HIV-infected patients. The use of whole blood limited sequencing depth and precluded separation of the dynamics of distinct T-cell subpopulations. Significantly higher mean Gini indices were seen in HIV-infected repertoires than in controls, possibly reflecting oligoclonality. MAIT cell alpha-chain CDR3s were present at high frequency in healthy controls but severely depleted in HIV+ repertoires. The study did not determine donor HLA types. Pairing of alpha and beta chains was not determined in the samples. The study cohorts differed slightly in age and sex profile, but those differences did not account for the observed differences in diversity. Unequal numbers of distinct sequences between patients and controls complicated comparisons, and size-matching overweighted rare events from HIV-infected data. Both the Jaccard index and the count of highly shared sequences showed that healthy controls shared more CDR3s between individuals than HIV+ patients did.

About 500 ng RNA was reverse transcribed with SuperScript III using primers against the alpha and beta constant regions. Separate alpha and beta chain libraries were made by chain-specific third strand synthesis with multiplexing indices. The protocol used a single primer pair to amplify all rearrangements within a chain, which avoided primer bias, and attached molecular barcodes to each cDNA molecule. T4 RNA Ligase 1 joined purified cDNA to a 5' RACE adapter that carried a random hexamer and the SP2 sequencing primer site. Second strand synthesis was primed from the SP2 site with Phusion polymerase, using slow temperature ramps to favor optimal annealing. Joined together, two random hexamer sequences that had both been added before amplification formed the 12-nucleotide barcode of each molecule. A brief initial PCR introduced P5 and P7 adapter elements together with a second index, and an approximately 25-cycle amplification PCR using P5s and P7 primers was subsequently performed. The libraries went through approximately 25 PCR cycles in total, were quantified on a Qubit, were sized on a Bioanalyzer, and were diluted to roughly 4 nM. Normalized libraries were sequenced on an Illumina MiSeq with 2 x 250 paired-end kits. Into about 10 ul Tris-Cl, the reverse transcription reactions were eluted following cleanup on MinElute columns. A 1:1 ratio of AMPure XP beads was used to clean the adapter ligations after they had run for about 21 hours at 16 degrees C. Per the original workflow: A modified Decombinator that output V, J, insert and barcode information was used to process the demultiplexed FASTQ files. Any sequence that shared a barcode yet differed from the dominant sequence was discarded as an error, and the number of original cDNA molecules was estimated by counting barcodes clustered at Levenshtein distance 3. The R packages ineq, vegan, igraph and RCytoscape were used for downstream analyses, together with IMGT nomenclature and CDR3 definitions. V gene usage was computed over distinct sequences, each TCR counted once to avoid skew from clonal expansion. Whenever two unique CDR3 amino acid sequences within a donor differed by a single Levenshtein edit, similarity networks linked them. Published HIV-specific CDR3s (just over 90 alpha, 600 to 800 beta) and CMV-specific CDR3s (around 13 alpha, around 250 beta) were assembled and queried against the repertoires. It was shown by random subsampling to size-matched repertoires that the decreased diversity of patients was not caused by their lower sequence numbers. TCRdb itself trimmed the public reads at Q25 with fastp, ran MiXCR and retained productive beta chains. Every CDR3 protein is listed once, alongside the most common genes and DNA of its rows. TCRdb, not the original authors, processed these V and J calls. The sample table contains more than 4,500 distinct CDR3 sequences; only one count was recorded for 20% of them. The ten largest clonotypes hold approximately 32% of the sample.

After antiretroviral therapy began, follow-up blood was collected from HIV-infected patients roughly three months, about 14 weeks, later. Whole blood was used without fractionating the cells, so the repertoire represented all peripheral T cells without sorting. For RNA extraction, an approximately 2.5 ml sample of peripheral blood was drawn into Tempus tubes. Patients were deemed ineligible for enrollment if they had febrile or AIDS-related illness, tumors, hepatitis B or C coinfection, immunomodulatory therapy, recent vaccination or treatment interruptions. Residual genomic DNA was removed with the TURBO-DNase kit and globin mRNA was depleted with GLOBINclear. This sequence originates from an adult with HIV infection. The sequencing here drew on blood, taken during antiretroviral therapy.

CDR3 protein: CATSDIAGGLNEQFF. The DNA reads as follows: TGTGCCACCAGTGATATAGCGGGGGGCCTCAATGAGCAGTTCTTC. The chain is encoded by TRBV24-1 joined to TRBJ2-1; 10 bases in between match TRBD2. Reading the germline V gene gives CDR1 KGHDR and CDR2 SFDVKD. Trimming leaves V shorter by 3 bases and J shorter by 6 bases, with the junction holding 4 bases beyond the gene matches. Taken from cysteine to phenylalanine, the CDR3 has 15 residues. Here the CDR3 DNA is all that survives: 45 bases in frame from base 1.